The T cell receptor beta chain under discussion was sequenced for a study of CD8+CD57+ T cells in acquired aplastic anemia. About the research overall: Sorted CD4+ plus CD8+ cells gave DNA averaging about 3.2 ug. Study-level points and caveats: Comparison of patients with controls identified 25 to 30 shared CD8+ CDR3 sequences. Patients and healthy controls showed no significant CD8+ Simpson's diversity difference.

For CDR3 and TCR beta VDJ profiling, genomic DNA was the template used. Each CDR3 protein is one row after TCRdb ran MiXCR on the reads. This table has a few hundred thousand distinct CDR3 sequences, around 72% appearing once. This clonotype was found many times. Antigen: not known. Trimming removed 1 base from V and 2 bases from J, with 17 bases in between. The CDR3 runs 17 residues. Looked up from germline, CDR1 is MGHRA and CDR2 is YSYEKL. The origin of this receptor is a human donor in good health, serving as a control. The chain joins TRBV4-1 to TRBJ1-2, with a tentative D call TRBD1 (5 bases). Sequencing used sorted CD4+, CD8+, or CD8+CD57+ T cells (not recorded which) from PBMCs. The CDR3: CASSQGEGHLANYGYTF. CDR3 DNA sequence: TGCGCCAGCAGCCAAGGGGAAGGACACCTTGCAAACTATGGCTACACCTTC.